The entry that follows covers one T cell receptor (beta chain) sequence. Antigen specificity is unknown. The assay was immunoSEQ multiplex PCR, and TCRdb's table has in-frame clones only and misses some. The sample lists over 20,000 clones; just under 75% were seen once. Under the ViraFEST assay, PBMC were stimulated with viral peptide pools so that antigen-specific CD4+ T cells expanded. Sequencing was performed afterwards. At the end of nine to ten days of culture, CD4+ T cells were isolated. Recipients of the vaccine had no prior SARS-CoV-2 infection and negative nucleocapsid antibodies. This specimen belongs to a study of vaccination effects on CD4 cells after COVID-19. This CDR3 is built from 19 residues.

This receptor was obtained from a human donor who received a COVID-19 vaccine. Specimen: CD4+ T cells from PBMCs cultured with SARS-CoV-2 spike peptides, collected before COVID-19 vaccination. This sequence joins TRBV21-1 and TRBJ1-6. TRBV21-1 is annotated as a pseudogene. CDR3 bases: TGTGCCAGCAGCAATCAGAAAATTACCTGGACCGAGTTTAATTCACCCCTCCACTTT. As protein: CASSNQKITWTEFNSPLHF.